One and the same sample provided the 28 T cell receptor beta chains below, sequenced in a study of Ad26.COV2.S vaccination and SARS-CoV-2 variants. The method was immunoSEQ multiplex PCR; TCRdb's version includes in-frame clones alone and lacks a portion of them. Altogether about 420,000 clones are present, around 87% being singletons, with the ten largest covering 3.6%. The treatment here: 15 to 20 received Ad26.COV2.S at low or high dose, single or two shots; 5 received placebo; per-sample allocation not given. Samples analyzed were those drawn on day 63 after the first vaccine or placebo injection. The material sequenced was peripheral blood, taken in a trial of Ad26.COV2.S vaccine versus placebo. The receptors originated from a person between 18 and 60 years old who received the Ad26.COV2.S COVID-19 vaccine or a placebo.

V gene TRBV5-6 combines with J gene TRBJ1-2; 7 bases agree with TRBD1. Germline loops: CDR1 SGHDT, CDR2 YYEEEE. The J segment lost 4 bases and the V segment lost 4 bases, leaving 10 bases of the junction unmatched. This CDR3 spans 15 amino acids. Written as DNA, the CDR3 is TGTGCCAGCAGCAACCTGGACAGGCGATCCTATGGCTACACCTTC. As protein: CASSNLDRRSYGYTF.

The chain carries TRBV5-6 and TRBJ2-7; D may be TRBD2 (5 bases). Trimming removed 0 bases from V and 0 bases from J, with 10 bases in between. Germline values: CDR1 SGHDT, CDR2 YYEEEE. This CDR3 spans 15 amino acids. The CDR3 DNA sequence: TGTGCCAGCAGCTTGGGGGGTGGGAGCTCCTACGAGCAGTACTTC. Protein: CASSLGGGSSYEQYF.

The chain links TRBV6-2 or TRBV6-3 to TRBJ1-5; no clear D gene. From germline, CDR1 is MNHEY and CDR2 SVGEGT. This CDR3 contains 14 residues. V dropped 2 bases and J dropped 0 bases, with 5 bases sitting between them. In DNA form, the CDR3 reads TGTGCCAGCAGTTACCAAAGTAGCAATCAGCCCCAGCATTTT. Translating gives CASSYQSSNQPQHF.

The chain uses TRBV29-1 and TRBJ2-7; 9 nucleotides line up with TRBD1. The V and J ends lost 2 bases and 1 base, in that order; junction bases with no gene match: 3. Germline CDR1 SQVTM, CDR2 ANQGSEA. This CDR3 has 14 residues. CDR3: CSVESGTGSYEQYF. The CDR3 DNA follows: TGCAGCGTTGAAAGCGGGACAGGGTCCTACGAGCAGTACTTC.

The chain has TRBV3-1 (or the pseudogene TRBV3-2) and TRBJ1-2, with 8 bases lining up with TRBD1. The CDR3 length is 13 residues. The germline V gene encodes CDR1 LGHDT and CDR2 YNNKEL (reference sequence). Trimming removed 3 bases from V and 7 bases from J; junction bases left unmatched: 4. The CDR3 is CASSHQGAGGYTF. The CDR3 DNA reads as TGTGCCAGCAGCCATCAGGGGGCAGGTGGCTACACCTTC.

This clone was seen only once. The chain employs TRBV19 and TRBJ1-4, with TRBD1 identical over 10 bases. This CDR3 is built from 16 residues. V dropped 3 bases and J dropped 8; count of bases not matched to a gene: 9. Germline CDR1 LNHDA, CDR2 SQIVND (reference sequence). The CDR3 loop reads CASSIIFGDRGEKLFF. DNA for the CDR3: TGTGCCAGTAGTATCATTTTTGGGGACAGGGGAGAAAAACTGTTTTTT.

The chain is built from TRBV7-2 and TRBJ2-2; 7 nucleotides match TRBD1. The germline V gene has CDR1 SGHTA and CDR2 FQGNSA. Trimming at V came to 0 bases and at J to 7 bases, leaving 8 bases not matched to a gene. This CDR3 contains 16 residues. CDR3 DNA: TGTGCCAGCAGCTTAGCAGGCGGCAGGGGGTTCGGGGAGCTGTTTTTT. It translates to CASSLAGGRGFGELFF.

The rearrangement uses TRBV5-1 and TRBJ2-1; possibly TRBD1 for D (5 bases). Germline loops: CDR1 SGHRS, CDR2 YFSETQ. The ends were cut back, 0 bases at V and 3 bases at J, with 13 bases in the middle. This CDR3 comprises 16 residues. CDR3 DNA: TGCGCCAGCAGCTTGGTTTCCCAGGGTGGCTACAATGAGCAGTTCTTC. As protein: CASSLVSQGGYNEQFF.

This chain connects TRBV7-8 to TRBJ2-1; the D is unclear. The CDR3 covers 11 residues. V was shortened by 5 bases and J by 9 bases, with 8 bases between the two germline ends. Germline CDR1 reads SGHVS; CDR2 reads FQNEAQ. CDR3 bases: TGTGCCAGCAGCCCATGGGGTGAGCAGTTCTTC. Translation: CASSPWGEQFF.

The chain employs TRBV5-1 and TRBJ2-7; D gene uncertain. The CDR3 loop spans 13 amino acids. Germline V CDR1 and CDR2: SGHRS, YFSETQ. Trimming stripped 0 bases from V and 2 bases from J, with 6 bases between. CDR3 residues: CASSLVATYEQYF. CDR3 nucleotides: TGCGCCAGCAGCTTGGTTGCGACCTACGAGCAGTACTTC.

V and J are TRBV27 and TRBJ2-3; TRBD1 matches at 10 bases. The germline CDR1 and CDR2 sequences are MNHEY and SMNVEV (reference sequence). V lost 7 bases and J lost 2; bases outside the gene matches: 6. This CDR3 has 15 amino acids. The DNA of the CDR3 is TGTGCCAGCATTACGGACAGGGGGGCCACAGATACGCAGTATTTT. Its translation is CASITDRGATDTQYF.

The CDR3 region has the DNA TGTGCCTCCAAGGGACAGGGGTTACCTGAGCAGTTCTTC. Its translation is CASKGQGLPEQFF. The chain couples TRBV19 to TRBJ2-1, with 10 bases matching TRBD1. The CDR3 extends over 13 amino acids. V was clipped by 11 bases and J by 9 bases; unmatched bases: 10. The V gene's germline CDR1 is LNHDA and CDR2 SQIVND (reference sequence).

CDR3 sequence reads: CASSQDSVVGEKLFF. The CDR3 nucleotides read TGCGCCAGCAGCCAAGATTCAGTTGTCGGTGAAAAACTGTTTTTT. The V call is TRBV4-3, the J call TRBJ1-4; no definite D call. CDR3 length: 15 residues. Trimming stripped 0 bases from V and 7 bases from J, with 12 bases between. Germline CDR1 reads LGHNA; CDR2 reads YSLEER.

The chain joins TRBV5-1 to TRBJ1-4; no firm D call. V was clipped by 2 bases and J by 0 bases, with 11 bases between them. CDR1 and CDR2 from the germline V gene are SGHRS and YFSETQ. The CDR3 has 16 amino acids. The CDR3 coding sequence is TGCGCCAGCAGCTTCACCTACAGAGCAACTAATGAAAAACTGTTTTTT. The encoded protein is CASSFTYRATNEKLFF.

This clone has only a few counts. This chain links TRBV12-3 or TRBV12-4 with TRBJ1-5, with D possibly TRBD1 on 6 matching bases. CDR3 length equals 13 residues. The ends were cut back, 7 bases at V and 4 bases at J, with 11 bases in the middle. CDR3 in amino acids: CASKSTGNQPQHF. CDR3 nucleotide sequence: TGTGCCAGCAAAAGCACAGGGAATCAGCCCCAGCATTTT.

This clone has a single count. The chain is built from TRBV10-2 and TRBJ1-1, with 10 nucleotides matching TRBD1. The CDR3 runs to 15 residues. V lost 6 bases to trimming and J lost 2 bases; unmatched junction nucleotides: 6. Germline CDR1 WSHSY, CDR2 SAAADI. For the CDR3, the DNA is TGCGCCAGCAGAAGACAGGGGGCCCTCAACACTGAAGCTTTCTTT. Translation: CASRRQGALNTEAFF.

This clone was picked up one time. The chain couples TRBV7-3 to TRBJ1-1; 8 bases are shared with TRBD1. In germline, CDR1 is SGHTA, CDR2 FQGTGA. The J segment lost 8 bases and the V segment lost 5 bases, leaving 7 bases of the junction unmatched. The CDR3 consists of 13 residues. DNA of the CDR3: TGTGCCAGCAGCCCGAATAACAGGGGGGAAGCTTTCTTT. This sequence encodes CASSPNNRGEAFF.

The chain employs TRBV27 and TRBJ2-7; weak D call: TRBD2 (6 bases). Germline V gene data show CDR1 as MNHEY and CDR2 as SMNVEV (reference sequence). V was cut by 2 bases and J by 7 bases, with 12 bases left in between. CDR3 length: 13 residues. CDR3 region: CASSLANRGEQYF. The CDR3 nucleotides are TGTGCCAGCAGTTTAGCGAACCGGGGGGAGCAGTACTTC.

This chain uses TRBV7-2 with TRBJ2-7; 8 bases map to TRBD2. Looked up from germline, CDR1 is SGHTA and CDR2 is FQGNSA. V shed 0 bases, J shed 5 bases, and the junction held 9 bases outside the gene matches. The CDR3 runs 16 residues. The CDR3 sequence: CASSLAGRGVVDEQYF. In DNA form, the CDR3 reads TGTGCCAGCAGCTTAGCGGGGCGGGGGGTAGTCGACGAGCAGTACTTC.

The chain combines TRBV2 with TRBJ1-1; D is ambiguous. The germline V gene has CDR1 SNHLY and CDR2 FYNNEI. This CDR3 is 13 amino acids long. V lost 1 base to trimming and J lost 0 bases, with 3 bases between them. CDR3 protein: CASSEGVNTEAFF. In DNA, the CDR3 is TGTGCCAGCAGTGAAGGGGTGAACACTGAAGCTTTCTTT.

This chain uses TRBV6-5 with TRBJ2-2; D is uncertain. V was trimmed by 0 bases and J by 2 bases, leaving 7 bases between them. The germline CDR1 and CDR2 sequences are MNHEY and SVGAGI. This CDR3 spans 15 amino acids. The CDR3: CASSYSYPNTGELFF. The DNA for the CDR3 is TGTGCCAGCAGTTACTCGTACCCCAACACCGGGGAGCTGTTTTTT.

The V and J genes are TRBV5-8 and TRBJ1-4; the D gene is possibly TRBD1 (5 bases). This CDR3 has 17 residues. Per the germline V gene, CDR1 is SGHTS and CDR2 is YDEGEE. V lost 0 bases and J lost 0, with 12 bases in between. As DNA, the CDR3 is TGTGCCAGCAGCTTGGGGCAGGGCGCTGCAACTAATGAAAAACTGTTTTTT. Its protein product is CASSLGQGAATNEKLFF.

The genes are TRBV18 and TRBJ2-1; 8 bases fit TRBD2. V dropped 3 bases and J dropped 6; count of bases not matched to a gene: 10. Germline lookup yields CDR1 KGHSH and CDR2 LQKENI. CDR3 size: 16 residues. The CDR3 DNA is TGTGCCAGCTCACCGAGGCGGGGGGACCCTTTCAATGAGCAGTTCTTC. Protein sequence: CASSPRRGDPFNEQFF.

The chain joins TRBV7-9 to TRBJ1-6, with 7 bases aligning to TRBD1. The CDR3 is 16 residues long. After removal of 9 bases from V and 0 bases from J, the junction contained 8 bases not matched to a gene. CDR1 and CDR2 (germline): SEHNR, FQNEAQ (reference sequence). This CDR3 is CARLLGGCSYNSPLHF. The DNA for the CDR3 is TGTGCCAGGTTGCTAGGGGGCTGCTCCTATAATTCACCCCTCCACTTT.

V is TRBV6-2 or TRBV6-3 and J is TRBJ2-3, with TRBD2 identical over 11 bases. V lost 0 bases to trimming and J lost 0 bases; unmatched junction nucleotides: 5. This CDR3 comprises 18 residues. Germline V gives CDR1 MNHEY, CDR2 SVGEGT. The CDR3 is CASSYSPSGGSSTDTQYF. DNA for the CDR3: TGTGCCAGCAGTTACTCCCCTAGCGGGGGGTCTAGCACAGATACGCAGTATTTT.

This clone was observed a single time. The CDR3, as DNA: TGTGCCAGCAGCAGGACAGAACCCGGGGAGCTGTTTTTT. It specifies CASSRTEPGELFF. The genes are TRBV9 and TRBJ2-2; possibly TRBD1 for D (6 bases). V lost 4 bases, J lost 6 bases, and 10 bases lay in between. Germline V gives CDR1 SGDLS, CDR2 YYNGEE. The CDR3 is 13 residues long.

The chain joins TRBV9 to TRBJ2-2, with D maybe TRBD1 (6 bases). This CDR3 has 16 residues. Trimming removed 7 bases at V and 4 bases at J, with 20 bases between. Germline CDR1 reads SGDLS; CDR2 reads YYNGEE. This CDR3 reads CASAPRDTMFTGELFF. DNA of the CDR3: TGTGCCAGCGCTCCCCGGGACACCATGTTCACCGGGGAGCTGTTTTTT.

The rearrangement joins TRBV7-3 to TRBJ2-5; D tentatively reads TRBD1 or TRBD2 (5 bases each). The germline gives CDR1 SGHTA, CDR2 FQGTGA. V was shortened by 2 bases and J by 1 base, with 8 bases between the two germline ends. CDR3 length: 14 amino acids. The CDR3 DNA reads TGTGCCAGCAGCTTAGGGGGTACCCAAGAGACCCAGTACTTC. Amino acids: CASSLGGTQETQYF.